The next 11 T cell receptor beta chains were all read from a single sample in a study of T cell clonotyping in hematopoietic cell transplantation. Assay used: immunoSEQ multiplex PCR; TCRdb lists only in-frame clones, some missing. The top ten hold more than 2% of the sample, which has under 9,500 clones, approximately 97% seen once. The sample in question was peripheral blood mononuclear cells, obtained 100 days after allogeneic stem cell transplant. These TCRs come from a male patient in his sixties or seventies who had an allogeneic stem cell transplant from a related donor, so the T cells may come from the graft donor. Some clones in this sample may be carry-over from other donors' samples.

This CDR3 reads CASSDSGGGYTF. The CDR3 DNA sequence: TGTGCCAGCAGTGACTCAGGGGGTGGCTACACCTTC. The chain is built from TRBV6-4 and TRBJ1-2, with a possible D match to TRBD1 (6 bases). Germline CDR1 is MRHNA and CDR2 is SNTAGT. This CDR3 comprises 12 residues. Trimming shortened V by 0 bases and J by 7 bases, and 6 bases separated the two germline ends.

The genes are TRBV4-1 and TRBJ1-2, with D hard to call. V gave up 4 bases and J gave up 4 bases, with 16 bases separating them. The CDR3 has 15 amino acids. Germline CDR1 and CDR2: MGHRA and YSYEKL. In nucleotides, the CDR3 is TGCGCCAGCAGCCTCGGGCTCTCCCCAGGCTATGGCTACACCTTC. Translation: CASSLGLSPGYGYTF.

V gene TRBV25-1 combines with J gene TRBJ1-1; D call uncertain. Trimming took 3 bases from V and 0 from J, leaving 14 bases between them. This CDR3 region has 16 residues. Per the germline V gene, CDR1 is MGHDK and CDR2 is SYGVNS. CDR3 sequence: CASSDFARGMNTEAFF. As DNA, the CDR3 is TGTGCCAGCAGTGATTTTGCGCGGGGAATGAACACTGAAGCTTTCTTT.

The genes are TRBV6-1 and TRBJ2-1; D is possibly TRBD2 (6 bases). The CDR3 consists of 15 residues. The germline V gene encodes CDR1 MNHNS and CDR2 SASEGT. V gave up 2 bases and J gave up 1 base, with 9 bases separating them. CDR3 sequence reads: CASSERRGSYNEQFF. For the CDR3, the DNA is TGTGCCAGCAGTGAACGCCGGGGGTCCTACAATGAGCAGTTCTTC.

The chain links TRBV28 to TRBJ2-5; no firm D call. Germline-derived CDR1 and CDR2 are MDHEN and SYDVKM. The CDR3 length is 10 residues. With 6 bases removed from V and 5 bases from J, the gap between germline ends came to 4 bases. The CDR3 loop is CASSHETQYF. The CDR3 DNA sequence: TGTGCCAGCAGCCACGAGACCCAGTACTTC.

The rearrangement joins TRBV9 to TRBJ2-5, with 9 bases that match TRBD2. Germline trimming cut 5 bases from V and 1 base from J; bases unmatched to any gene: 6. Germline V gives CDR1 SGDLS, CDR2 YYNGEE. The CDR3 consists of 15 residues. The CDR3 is CASSAGLAPQETQYF. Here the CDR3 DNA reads TGTGCCAGCAGTGCGGGACTAGCTCCCCAAGAGACCCAGTACTTC.

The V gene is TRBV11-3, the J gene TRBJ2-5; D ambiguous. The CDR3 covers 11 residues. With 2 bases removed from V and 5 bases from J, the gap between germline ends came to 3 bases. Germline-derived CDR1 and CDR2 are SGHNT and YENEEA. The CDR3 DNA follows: TGTGCCAGCAGCTTAAGGGAGACCCAGTACTTC. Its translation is CASSLRETQYF.

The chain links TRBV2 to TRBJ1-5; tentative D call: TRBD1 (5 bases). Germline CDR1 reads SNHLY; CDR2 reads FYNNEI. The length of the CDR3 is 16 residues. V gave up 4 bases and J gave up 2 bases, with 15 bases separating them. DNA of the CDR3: TGTGCCAGCAGTGGGTCAGGGAGGAAAGGCAATCAGCCCCAGCATTTT. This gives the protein CASSGSGRKGNQPQHF. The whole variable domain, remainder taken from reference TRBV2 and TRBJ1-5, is EPEVTQTPSHQVTQMGQEVILRCVPISNHLYFYWYRQILGQKVEFLVSFYNNEISEKSEIFDDQFSVERPDGSNFTLKIRSTKLEDSAMYFCASSGSGRKGNQPQHFGDGTRLSIL.

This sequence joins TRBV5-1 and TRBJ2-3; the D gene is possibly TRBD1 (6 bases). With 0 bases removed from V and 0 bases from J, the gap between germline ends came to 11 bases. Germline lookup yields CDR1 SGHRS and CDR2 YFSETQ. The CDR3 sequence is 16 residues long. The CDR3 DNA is TGCGCCAGCAGCTTGGATATAGGGGGTAGCACAGATACGCAGTATTTT. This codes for CASSLDIGGSTDTQYF.

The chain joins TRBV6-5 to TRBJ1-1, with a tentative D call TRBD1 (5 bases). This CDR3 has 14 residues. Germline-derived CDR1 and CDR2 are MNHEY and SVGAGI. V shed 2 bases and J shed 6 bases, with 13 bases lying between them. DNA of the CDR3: TGTGCCAGCAGTTACCGGGACGGCAACTCTGAAGCTTTCTTT. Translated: CASSYRDGNSEAFF.

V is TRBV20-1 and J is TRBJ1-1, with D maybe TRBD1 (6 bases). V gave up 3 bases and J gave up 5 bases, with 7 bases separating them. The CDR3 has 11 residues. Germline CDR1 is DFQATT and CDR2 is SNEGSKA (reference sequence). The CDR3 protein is CSASRGTEAFF. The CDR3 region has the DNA TGCAGTGCTAGTAGGGGGACTGAAGCTTTCTTT.